Presented here are 27 T cell receptor beta chains from one specimen sequenced in a study of tissue T cells after allogeneic stem cell transplantation. Assay used: immunoSEQ multiplex PCR; TCRdb lists only in-frame clones, some missing. The data contain 450 to 650 clones, 81% of them seen just once; the ten biggest clones take up roughly 5.2%. The sequenced sample was skin, obtained at autopsy. These receptors all come from a male patient aged 40 to 69 with steroid-refractory graft-versus-host disease after an allogeneic stem cell transplant. Some of the T cells may derive from the graft donor.

The rearrangement uses TRBV2 and TRBJ1-4; D is perhaps TRBD1 (5 bases). From germline, CDR1 is SNHLY and CDR2 FYNNEI. V was pared by 6 bases and J by 5 bases, with 13 bases between. CDR3 length equals 14 residues. The CDR3 DNA is TGTGCCAGCAGCTATGACTGGACAAATGAAAAACTGTTTTTT. It codes for CASSYDWTNEKLFF.

The rearrangement uses TRBV24-1 and TRBJ1-3; maybe TRBD1 (5 bases). The CDR3 loop spans 15 amino acids. V lost 4 bases and J lost 1, with 10 bases in between. CDR1 and CDR2 (germline): KGHDR, SFDVKD. CDR3 nucleotide sequence: TGTGCCACCAGTGACTCAAGGGGTTCTGGAAACACCATATATTTT. Its protein product is CATSDSRGSGNTIYF.

J is TRBJ1-3 and V is TRBV28; TRBD1 matches 10 bases. V trimming: 4 bases; J trimming: 2 bases; junction bases outside the gene matches: 2. Looked up from germline, CDR1 is MDHEN and CDR2 is SYDVKM. The CDR3 covers 15 residues. Here the CDR3 reads CASSSGQGAGNTIYF. CDR3 DNA sequence: TGTGCCAGCAGTTCTGGACAGGGGGCTGGAAACACCATATATTTT.

A note on this clone: Compared with germline, one end of the junction differs, possibly owing to a read error. The rearrangement links TRBV30 to TRBJ1-3, with TRBD1 matching 9 bases. This CDR3 comprises 12 residues. CDR1 is GTSNPN and CDR2 is SVGIG in the germline V gene (reference sequence). Here the CDR3 reads CAWRDRVGTIYF. In DNA form, the CDR3 reads TGTGCGTGGAGGGACAGGGTCGGCACCATATATTTT.

The CDR3 loop reads CASGLVPRLGYEQYF. CDR3 coding DNA: TGTGCTAGTGGTTTGGTACCGAGGTTAGGCTACGAGCAGTACTTC. The chain recombines TRBV12-5 with TRBJ2-7; unclear D gene. The germline V gene encodes CDR1 LGHNT and CDR2 FRNRAP. The CDR3 has 15 residues. Trimming took 0 bases from V and 3 from J, leaving 12 bases between them.

The chain employs TRBV13 and TRBJ2-7; 11 bases fit TRBD2. Germline CDR1 and CDR2: PRHDT and FYEKMQ (reference sequence). This CDR3 is 17 amino acids long. With 4 bases clipped from V and 1 base from J, the junction kept 9 bases outside the gene matches. Here the CDR3 DNA reads TGTGCCAGCAGCTCGCTTTCCGGGACTAGCGGATCCTACGAGCAGTACTTC. Translation: CASSSLSGTSGSYEQYF. Supplemented by reference TRBV13 and TRBJ2-7, the full variable domain reads AAGVIQSPRHLIKEKRETATLKCYPIPRHDTVYWYQQGPGQDPQFLISFYEKMQSDKGSIPDRFSAQQFSDYHSELNMSSLELGDSALYFCASSSLSGTSGSYEQYFGPGTRLTVT.

In this sample, this clone turned up a few times. The V and J genes are TRBV27 and TRBJ2-6, with 14 bases lining up with TRBD2. Germline V gene sequence: CDR1 MNHEY, CDR2 SMNVEV (reference sequence). CDR3 length equals 21 residues. With 1 base clipped from V and 2 bases from J, the junction kept 10 bases outside the gene matches. In nucleotides, the CDR3 is TGTGCCAGCAGTTTATTACGGGGGACTAGCGGGGGAGTTCCTGGGGCCAACGTCCTGACTTTC. Protein: CASSLLRGTSGGVPGANVLTF.

The chain is built from TRBV7-3 and TRBJ2-2; TRBD2 is a possible D gene (6 bases). The CDR3 has 14 amino acids. Germline V gene lookup returns CDR1 SGHTA and CDR2 FQGTGA. Trimming removed 3 bases from V and 6 bases from J, with 11 bases in between. CDR3 in amino acids: CASSFIAGPGELFF. The CDR3 DNA reads TGTGCCAGCAGCTTCATCGCGGGGCCCGGGGAGCTGTTTTTT. The whole variable domain, filled in from reference TRBV7-3 and TRBJ2-2, reads GAGVSQTPSNKVTEKGKYVELRCDPISGHTALYWYRQSLGQGPEFLIYFQGTGAADDSGLPNDRFFAVRPEGSVSTLKIQRTERGDSAVYLCASSFIAGPGELFFGEGSRLTVL.

This chain links TRBV18 with TRBJ1-1; D perhaps matches TRBD1 (5 bases). From germline, CDR1 is KGHSH and CDR2 LQKENI. The ends were cut back, 2 bases at V and 4 bases at J, with 8 bases in the middle. The CDR3 has 13 amino acids. In DNA, the CDR3 is TGTGCCAGCTCACCATCGGGGGTCACTGAAGCTTTCTTT. Translating gives CASSPSGVTEAFF. The full variable domain, its missing parts supplied by reference TRBV18 and TRBJ1-1, is NAGVMQNPRHLVRRRGQEARLRCSPMKGHSHVYWYRQLPEEGLKFMVYLQKENIIDESGMPKERFSAEFPKEGPSILRIQQVVRGDSAAYFCASSPSGVTEAFFGQGTRLTVV.

The chain combines TRBV7-8 with TRBJ2-1; the match to TRBD2 covers 10 bases. The CDR3 sequence is 18 residues long. The junction had 10 bases not matched to a gene; V was cut back by 1 base and J by 4 bases. CDR1 is SGHVS, CDR2 FQNEAQ, per germline. The CDR3 nucleotides read TGTGCCAGCAGCTTAGTCTCTAGCGGGGGTTCGGGGTACAATGAGCAGTTCTTC. Translation gives CASSLVSSGGSGYNEQFF.

The V call is TRBV7-9, the J call TRBJ1-1; D is unclear. Germline V gives CDR1 SEHNR, CDR2 FQNEAQ (reference sequence). Deletions cut 3 bases from V and 11 bases from J, with 13 bases between. The CDR3 is 12 amino acids. The CDR3 DNA is TGTGCCAGCAGCTTGGCGCCGTCGGTGGCTTTCTTT. It is translated as CASSLAPSVAFF.

The rearrangement joins TRBV11-2 to TRBJ1-1, with TRBD1 identical over 7 bases. CDR1 is SGHAT and CDR2 is FQNNGV in the germline V gene. The length of the CDR3 is 15 residues. With V trimmed by 5 bases and J by 4 bases, 10 bases remained unmatched. The CDR3 loop is CASSQLRGLSTEAFF. In nucleotides, the CDR3 is TGTGCCAGCAGCCAATTAAGGGGGCTTAGCACTGAAGCTTTCTTT. The complete variable domain, with remaining parts taken from reference TRBV11-2 and TRBJ1-1, reads EAGVAQSPRYKIIEKRQSVAFWCNPISGHATLYWYQQILGQGPKLLIQFQNNGVVDDSQLPKDRFSAERLKGVDSTLKIQPAKLEDSAVYLCASSQLRGLSTEAFFGQGTRLTVV.

The rearrangement links TRBV18 to TRBJ2-1, with D perhaps being TRBD1 or TRBD2 (5 bases each). V lost 0 bases and J lost 6, with 15 bases in between. Germline V gene sequence: CDR1 KGHSH, CDR2 LQKENI. This CDR3 region has 16 residues. Written as DNA, the CDR3 is TGTGCCAGCTCACCACCTACAGGTCTAGCCGGCAATGAGCAGTTCTTC. It yields the protein CASSPPTGLAGNEQFF. The full variable domain, completed using reference TRBV18 and TRBJ2-1, is NAGVMQNPRHLVRRRGQEARLRCSPMKGHSHVYWYRQLPEEGLKFMVYLQKENIIDESGMPKERFSAEFPKEGPSILRIQQVVRGDSAAYFCASSPPTGLAGNEQFFGPGTRLTVL.

The chain couples TRBV2 to TRBJ2-7; no clear D gene. V was pared by 5 bases and J by 4 bases, with 9 bases between. Per germline, CDR1 SNHLY and CDR2 FYNNEI. The CDR3 has 12 residues. The CDR3: CASSQVKYEQYF. In DNA, the CDR3 is TGTGCCAGCAGTCAGGTTAAATACGAGCAGTACTTC.

The V gene is TRBV28, the J gene TRBJ1-1; D ambiguous. Trimming shortened V by 6 bases and J by 10 bases, and 12 bases separated the two germline ends. CDR3 length: 11 amino acids. The germline V gene encodes CDR1 MDHEN and CDR2 SYDVKM. This chain's CDR3 is CASSPGRLAFF. CDR3 DNA sequence: TGTGCCAGCAGCCCTGGGAGGTTAGCTTTCTTT.

J is TRBJ1-4 and V is TRBV28, with 11 bases aligning to TRBD1. Germline CDR1 reads MDHEN; CDR2 reads SYDVKM. The CDR3 is 13 residues long. With 7 bases clipped from V and 7 bases from J, the junction kept 2 bases outside the gene matches. The CDR3 sequence: CASKGTGGEKLFF. Written as DNA, the CDR3 is TGTGCCAGCAAAGGGACAGGGGGTGAAAAACTGTTTTTT.

The rearrangement joins TRBV6-2 or TRBV6-3 to TRBJ1-6; unclear D gene. Trimming stripped 2 bases from V and 5 bases from J, with 4 bases between. The CDR3 totals 13 residues. Germline-derived CDR1 and CDR2 are MNHEY and SVGEGT. CDR3 coding DNA: TGTGCCAGCAGTTACAGGGATAATTCACCCCTCCACTTT. Translated, it gives CASSYRDNSPLHF.

The chain combines TRBV25-1 with TRBJ1-6, with a weak D call TRBD1 (5 bases). The CDR3 is 14 amino acids. Germline V CDR1 and CDR2: MGHDK, SYGVNS. Trimming removed 10 bases from V and 10 bases from J, with 20 bases in between. The CDR3 is CATGRAGTNSPLHF. The CDR3 DNA reads as TGTGCCACCGGTAGGGCAGGGACTAACTCACCCCTCCACTTT.

DNA of the CDR3: TGTGCCAGCAGTGAGCGCGGTAGCTCCTACGAGCAGTACTTC. Amino acid sequence: CASSERGSSYEQYF. The chain employs TRBV6-1 and TRBJ2-7; D not certain. Trimming removed 3 bases at V and 0 bases at J, with 9 bases between. CDR1 is MNHNS and CDR2 is SASEGT in the germline V gene. The CDR3 consists of 14 residues.

The chain is built from TRBV30 and TRBJ2-2, with D possibly matching TRBD1 (5 bases). The CDR3 has 16 amino acids. V shed 6 bases and J shed 8 bases, with 25 bases lying between them. Per the germline V gene, CDR1 is GTSNPN and CDR2 is SVGIG (reference sequence). DNA of the CDR3: TGTGCCTGCGGCAGGGTGAAGAGATACTCCTTTGGGGAGCTGTTTTTT. It is translated as CACGRVKRYSFGELFF.

The chain couples TRBV7-2 to TRBJ2-5; 12 nucleotides agree with TRBD2. The junction had 12 bases not matched to a gene; V was cut back by 5 bases and J by 5 bases. The CDR3 runs 17 residues. CDR1 SGHTA and CDR2 FQGNSA come from the germline V gene. The CDR3 is CASSHGASGGAAETQYF. CDR3 nucleotides: TGTGCCAGCAGCCATGGCGCTAGCGGGGGGGCAGCGGAGACCCAGTACTTC.

This clone was seen a handful of times. The chain combines TRBV4-3 with TRBJ2-7; a weak D match, TRBD2 (6 bases). From germline, CDR1 is LGHNA and CDR2 YSLEER. The CDR3 is 13 amino acids. Trimming stripped 0 bases from V and 4 bases from J, with 7 bases between. CDR3 DNA: TGCGCCAGCAGCCAAGATGGAGGGTACGAGCAGTACTTC. Protein: CASSQDGGYEQYF.

This clone has just one count. The V call is TRBV5-4, the J call TRBJ2-5; 14 bases align to TRBD2. CDR3 length equals 15 residues. Unmatched junction bases numbered 2, after V lost 3 bases and J lost 4 bases. Looked up from germline, CDR1 is SGHNT and CDR2 is YYREEE (reference sequence). As DNA, the CDR3 is TGTGCCAGCAGCTCCGGACTAGCGGGGGGAGAGACCCAGTACTTC. Amino acid sequence: CASSSGLAGGETQYF.

J is TRBJ2-7 and V is TRBV19; D is ambiguous. CDR3 size: 15 residues. The V and J ends lost 0 bases and 0 bases respectively, with 9 bases between them. Germline V CDR1 and CDR2: LNHDA, SQIVND (reference sequence). The DNA for the CDR3 is TGTGCCAGTAGTATAGACTCTGTATACTCCTACGAGCAGTACTTC. The encoded protein is CASSIDSVYSYEQYF.

The chain is built from TRBV4-2 and TRBJ1-6; the D gene is possibly TRBD1 (5 bases). Trimming cost V 6 bases and J 0 bases, with 12 bases left between them. Germline V gene data show CDR1 as LGHNA and CDR2 as YNFKEQ. The CDR3 runs 16 residues. This CDR3 reads CASSTGGSSYNSPLHF. CDR3 in DNA: TGTGCCAGCAGTACCGGGGGGAGCTCCTATAATTCACCCCTCCACTTT.

The J gene is TRBJ1-6, the V gene TRBV11-3; 7 positions match TRBD1. CDR1 is SGHNT and CDR2 is YENEEA in the germline V gene. The V and J ends lost 5 bases and 9 bases, in that order; junction bases with no gene match: 7. The CDR3 contains 14 residues. The CDR3 loop is CASSRQGGSSPLHF. The CDR3 coding sequence is TGTGCCAGCAGCAGACAGGGCGGAAGTTCACCCCTCCACTTT.

This CDR3 is CASSLGGQYYTEAFF. Here the CDR3 DNA reads TGTGCCAGCAGCTTGGGGGGACAGTATTACACTGAAGCTTTCTTT. The V gene is TRBV5-6, the J gene TRBJ1-1; TRBD1 matches 7 bases. This CDR3 is 15 amino acids long. Trimming at V came to 0 bases and at J to 3 bases, leaving 5 bases not matched to a gene. The germline CDR1 and CDR2 sequences are SGHDT and YYEEEE.